This T cell receptor beta chain emerged from a study of T cell responses to AZD1222 COVID-19 vaccine. The CDR3 runs to 12 residues. The V and J ends lost 8 bases and 4 bases respectively, with 12 bases between them. Germline values: CDR1 SQVTM, CDR2 ANQGSEA. Concerning this clone: Its antigen remains unknown.

Some clones are missing from TCRdb's copy, which holds only in-frame ones; the method was immunoSEQ multiplex PCR. The profile shows tens of thousands of clones, 90% of them singletons. Findings and caveats of the study: There were mostly white British donors and more females than males, and clonal diversity was possibly underestimated. Dominant at 160-218 and 743-854, vaccine-associated CD4 TCRs also spanned spike. Repertoires in all cases were sampled only once the peak T cell response had passed.

This TCR was recovered from an adult who received the AZD1222 COVID-19 vaccine. The chain has TRBV29-1 and TRBJ1-5; D unclear. The sample in question was peripheral blood, obtained 28 days after the second AZD1222 dose. The CDR3 region is CSFWTENQPQHF. The CDR3 DNA sequence: TGCAGCTTTTGGACCGAGAATCAGCCCCAGCATTTT.